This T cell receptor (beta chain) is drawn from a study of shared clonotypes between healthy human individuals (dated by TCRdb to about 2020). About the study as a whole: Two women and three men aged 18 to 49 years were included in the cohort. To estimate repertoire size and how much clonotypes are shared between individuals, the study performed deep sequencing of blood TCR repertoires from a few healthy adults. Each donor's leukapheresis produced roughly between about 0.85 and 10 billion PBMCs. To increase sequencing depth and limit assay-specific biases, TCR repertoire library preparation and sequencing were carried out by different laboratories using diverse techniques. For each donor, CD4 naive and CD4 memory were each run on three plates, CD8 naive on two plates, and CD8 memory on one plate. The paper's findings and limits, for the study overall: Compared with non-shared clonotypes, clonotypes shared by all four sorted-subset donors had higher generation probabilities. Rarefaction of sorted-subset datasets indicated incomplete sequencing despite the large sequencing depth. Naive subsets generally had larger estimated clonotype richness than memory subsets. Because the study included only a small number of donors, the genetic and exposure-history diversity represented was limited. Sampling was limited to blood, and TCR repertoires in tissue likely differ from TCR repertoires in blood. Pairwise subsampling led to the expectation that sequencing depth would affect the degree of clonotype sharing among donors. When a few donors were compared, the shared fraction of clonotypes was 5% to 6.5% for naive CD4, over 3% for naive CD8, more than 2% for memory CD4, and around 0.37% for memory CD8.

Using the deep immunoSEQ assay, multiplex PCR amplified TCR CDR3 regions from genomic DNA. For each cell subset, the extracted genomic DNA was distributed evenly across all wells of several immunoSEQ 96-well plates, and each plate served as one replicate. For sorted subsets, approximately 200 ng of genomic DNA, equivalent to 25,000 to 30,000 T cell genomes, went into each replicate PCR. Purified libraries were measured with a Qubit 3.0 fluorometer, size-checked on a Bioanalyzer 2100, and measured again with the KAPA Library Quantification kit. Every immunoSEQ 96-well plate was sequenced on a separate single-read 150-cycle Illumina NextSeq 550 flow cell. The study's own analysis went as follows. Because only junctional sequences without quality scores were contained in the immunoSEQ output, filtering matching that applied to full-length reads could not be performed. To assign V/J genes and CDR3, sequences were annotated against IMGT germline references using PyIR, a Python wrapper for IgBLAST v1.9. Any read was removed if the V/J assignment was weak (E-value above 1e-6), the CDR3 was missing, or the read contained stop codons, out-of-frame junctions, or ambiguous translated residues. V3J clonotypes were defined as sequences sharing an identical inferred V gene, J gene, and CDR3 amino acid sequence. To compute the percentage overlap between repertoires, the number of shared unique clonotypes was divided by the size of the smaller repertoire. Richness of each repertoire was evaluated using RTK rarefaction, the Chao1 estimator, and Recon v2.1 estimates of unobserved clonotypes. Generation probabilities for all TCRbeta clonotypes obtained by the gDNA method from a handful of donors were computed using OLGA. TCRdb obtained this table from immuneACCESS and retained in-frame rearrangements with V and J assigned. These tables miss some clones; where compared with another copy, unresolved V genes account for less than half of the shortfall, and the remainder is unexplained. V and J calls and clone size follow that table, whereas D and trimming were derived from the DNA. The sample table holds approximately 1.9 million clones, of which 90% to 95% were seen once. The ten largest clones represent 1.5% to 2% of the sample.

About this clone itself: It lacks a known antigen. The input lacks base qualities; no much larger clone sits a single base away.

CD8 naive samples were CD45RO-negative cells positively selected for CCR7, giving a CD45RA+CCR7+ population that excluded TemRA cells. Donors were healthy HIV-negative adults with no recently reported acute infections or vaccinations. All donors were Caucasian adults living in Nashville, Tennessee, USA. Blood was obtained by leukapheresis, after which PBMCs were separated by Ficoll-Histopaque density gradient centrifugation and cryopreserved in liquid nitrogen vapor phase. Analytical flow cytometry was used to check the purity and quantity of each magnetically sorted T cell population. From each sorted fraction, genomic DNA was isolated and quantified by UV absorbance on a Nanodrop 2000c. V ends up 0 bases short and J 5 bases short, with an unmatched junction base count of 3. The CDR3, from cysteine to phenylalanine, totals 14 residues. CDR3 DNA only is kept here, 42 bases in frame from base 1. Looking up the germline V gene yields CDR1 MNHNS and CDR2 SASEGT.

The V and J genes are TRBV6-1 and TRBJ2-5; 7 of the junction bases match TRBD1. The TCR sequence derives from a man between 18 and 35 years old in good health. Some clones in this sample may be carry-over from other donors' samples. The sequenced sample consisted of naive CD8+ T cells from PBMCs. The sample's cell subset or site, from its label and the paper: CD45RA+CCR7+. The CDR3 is CASSEAGRGETQYF. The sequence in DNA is TGTGCCAGCAGTGAAGCGGGCAGGGGGGAGACCCAGTACTTC.